This T cell receptor beta chain comes out of a study of human T cells and chemical hapten exposure. Study results and caveats: Relative to controls, expanded TCRs formed significantly more large CDR3 similarity clusters.

Indicated time point: patch test 3, about 24 weeks after DPC sensitization. Treatment defined: therapeutic diphenylcyclopropenone sensitization with weekly scalp DPC. With respect to this clonotype: Antigen: not known.

V lost 0 bases and J lost 4, with 16 bases in between. The CDR3 runs 16 residues. Germline CDR1 is MGHRA and CDR2 is YSYEKL. Source study methods: Ranging from about 20,000 to 700,000, TCR counts per sample had a median value of 95,638. TCRdb redid the calling of the RACE reads with MiXCR, one entry per CDR3 protein. The V and J calls reflect TCRdb's pipeline rather than the authors' work. Seen here are about 170,000 distinct CDR3 sequences, about a quarter observed once, and the top ten hold around 1.9%. Source: whole blood, taken in connection with sensitization to the hapten diphenylcyclopropenone (DPC). This TCR was recovered from a woman younger than 35 with alopecia areata. Some clones in this sample may be carry-over from other donors' samples. J is TRBJ2-7 and V is TRBV4-1, with unresolved D. This CDR3 reads CASSQEGLVPTYEQYF. As DNA, the CDR3 is TGCGCCAGCAGCCAAGAAGGCCTGGTCCCCACTTACGAGCAGTACTTC.